The present T cell receptor (beta chain) was sequenced within a study of T cells in Graves' hyperthyroidism and ophthalmopathy. Amplification of TCR beta CDR3 regions was performed using RNA transcripts as template. The TCR CDR3 was amplified in a first-round RT-PCR using the HTBI primer set. TCRdb re-called the multiplex PCR reads through MiXCR, storing one row per CDR3 protein. The sample has about 360,000 distinct CDR3 sequences, 13% seen once. This clonotype was recorded at least ten times. Hyperthyroidism of Graves' type that showed no ophthalmopathy progression within 18 months was stable. The CDR3 is 14 residues long. The V gene end was trimmed by 7 bases and the J gene end by 0 bases; junction bases not matched to a gene: 5. Germline CDR1 LNHDA, CDR2 SQIVND (reference sequence).

This receptor was taken from a woman aged 18-30 years with Graves' hyperthyroidism. The chain combines TRBV19 with TRBJ1-2; 7 bases match TRBD1. Sequenced input: blood. The CDR3 loop is CASTHGTANYGYTF. Here the CDR3 DNA reads TGTGCCAGTACCCACGGGACAGCTAACTATGGCTACACCTTC.